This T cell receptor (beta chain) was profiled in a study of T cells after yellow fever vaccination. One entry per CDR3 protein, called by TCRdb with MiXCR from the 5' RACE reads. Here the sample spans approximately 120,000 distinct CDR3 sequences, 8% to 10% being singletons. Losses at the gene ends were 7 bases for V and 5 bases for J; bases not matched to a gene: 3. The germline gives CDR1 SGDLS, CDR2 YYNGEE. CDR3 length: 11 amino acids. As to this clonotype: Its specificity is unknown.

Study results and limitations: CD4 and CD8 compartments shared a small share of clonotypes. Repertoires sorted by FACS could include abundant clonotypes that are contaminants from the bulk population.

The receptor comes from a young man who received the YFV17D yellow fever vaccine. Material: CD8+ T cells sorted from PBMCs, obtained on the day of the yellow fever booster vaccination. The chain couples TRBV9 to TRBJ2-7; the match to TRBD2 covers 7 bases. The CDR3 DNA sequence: TGTGCCAGCGATGGGGGGGACGAGCAGTACTTC. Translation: CASDGGDEQYF.